Following are 11 T cell receptor beta chains from one sample sequenced in a study of tumor-infiltrating lymphocytes in primary liver carcinoma. Co-extraction of both nucleic acids (RNA and DNA) used about 17-31 mg of unsorted bulk tissue. Researchers generated TCR beta cDNA from around 510 ng of total RNA, relying on a constant-region primer. Investigators got TCR beta libraries out of three nested multiplex PCR rounds, done with slightly modified ARM-PCR. Forward primers for TRBV1-TRBV30 and a C-beta reverse primer served the first two PCR rounds, at about 11 cycles each. TCRdb ran MiXCR on the multiplex PCR reads and lists one entry per CDR3 protein. This table has approximately 110,000 distinct CDR3 sequences, approximately 70% appearing once. Sample: liver tumor tissue from sampling region 1. Subset defined: tumor region T1, superior pole. The receptors come from a woman aged 55 to 70 with primary liver carcinoma and hepatitis B virus infection.

A remark on this clonotype: One end of the junction varies from germline; a read error may be responsible. This chain connects TRBV11-2 to TRBJ2-2, with D possibly being TRBD1 or TRBD2 (5 bases each). Germline CDR1 is SGHAT and CDR2 is FQNNGV. The CDR3 loop spans 12 amino acids. DNA of the CDR3: TGTGTCAGCAGGGTAAACACCGGGGAGCAGTTTTTT. Protein: CVSRVNTGEQFF.

As to this clonotype: A much larger clone sits a single nucleotide away, making a read error possible. The rearrangement links TRBV6-6 to TRBJ2-7, with D perhaps matching TRBD1 or TRBD2 (5 bases each). V lost 6 bases and J 9 bases, leaving 12 bases between the germline ends. Germline-derived CDR1 and CDR2 are MNHNY and SVGAGI (reference sequence). The CDR3 loop spans 11 amino acids. The CDR3 sequence is CASRGPGLQYF. The DNA of the CDR3 is TGTGCCAGCAGGGGACCGGGGCTGCAGTACTTC.

As regards this clonotype: It is likely a read error, because the conserved phenylalanine at the end of the CDR3 is missing. The chain joins TRBV11-3 to TRBJ2-5; tentatively, D is TRBD1 (7 bases). The CDR3 covers 15 residues. Germline loops: CDR1 SGHNT, CDR2 YENEEA. CDR3 amino acids: CASSPRRGHQETQYY. The CDR3 DNA sequence: TGTGCCAGCAGCCCCCGGAGGGGGCACCAAGAGACTCAGTACTAC.

Only a few counts were recorded for this clonotype. The V and J genes are TRBV14 and TRBJ2-3; D call uncertain. Germline assignment: CDR1 SGHDN and CDR2 FVKESK. Trimming stripped 1 base from V and 1 base from J, with 9 bases between. This CDR3 spans 15 amino acids. The CDR3 DNA sequence: TGTGCCAGCAGCCAAGGGGTGGGCGGCACAGATACGCAGTATTTT. It encodes CASSQGVGGTDTQYF.

On this clonotype: Being one base from a much bigger clone, this may be a read error. J is TRBJ2-3 and V is TRBV28; 7 nucleotides agree with TRBD2. Germline V gives CDR1 MDHEN, CDR2 SYDVKM. The CDR3 is 16 amino acids. The CDR3 nucleotides read TGTGCCAGCAGTTTGGGGGGGGTCATGGGCACATATACGCAGTATTTT. Its translation: CASSLGGVMGTYTQYF.

Points on this clonotype: One end of the junction fails to match germline, which may point to a read error. This chain connects TRBV10-3 to TRBJ2-1; D remains unclear. Germline V gene data show CDR1 as ENHRY and CDR2 as SYGVKD. This CDR3 comprises 17 residues. Here the CDR3 reads CAIRVFIAPSSYNELFF. As DNA, the CDR3 is TGTGCCATCAGAGTTTTCATAGCCCCAAGCTCCTACAATGAGCTGTTCTTC.

The chain uses TRBV7-8 and TRBJ2-3, with TRBD2 as a possible D gene (5 bases). Trimming cost V 4 bases and J 2 bases, with 25 bases left between them. Germline CDR1 and CDR2: SGHVS and FQNEAQ. The CDR3 spans 19 residues. CDR3 sequence reads: CASSSHSEQVVRDTDTQYF. In DNA, the CDR3 is TGTGCCAGCAGCTCCCACAGTGAACAAGTTGTTCGGGACACAGATACGCAGTATTTT.

Notes on this clonotype: It is likely a read error, because the conserved phenylalanine at the end of the CDR3 is missing. The chain is built from TRBV29-1 and TRBJ2-3; D unclear. The CDR3 spans 13 residues. Germline V gene sequence: CDR1 SQVTM, CDR2 ANQGSEA. V was pared by 6 bases and J by 6 bases, with 16 bases between. Here the CDR3 reads CSVRDPSRDTQYS. For the CDR3, the DNA is TGCAGCGTCCGTGACCCCTCAAGGGATACGCAGTATTCT.

This clonotype was seen at least ten times. The V and J genes are TRBV29-1 and TRBJ2-5, with D maybe TRBD1 (7 bases). CDR3 length equals 15 residues. Trimming shortened V by 2 bases and J by 4 bases, and 17 bases separated the two germline ends. From germline, CDR1 is SQVTM and CDR2 ANQGSEA. DNA for the CDR3: TGCAGCGTTGAACTCAGGGGGGATATTGGAGAGACCCAGTACTTC. Amino acids: CSVELRGDIGETQYF.

Of note for this clonotype: The conserved closing phenylalanine or tryptophan is absent in this CDR3, likely reflecting a read error. This chain joins TRBV7-9 and TRBJ1-2, with TRBD1 as a possible D gene (6 bases). The CDR3 sequence is 13 residues long. Trimming took 5 bases from V and 2 from J, leaving 9 bases between them. Germline V lookup: CDR1 SEHNR, CDR2 FQNEAQ (reference sequence). CDR3 nucleotides: TGTGCCAGCAGCCCGGACAGCAACTATGGCTACACCATC. It encodes CASSPDSNYGYTI.

Of note for this clonotype: This likely comes from a read error, as the CDR3 has no conserved phenylalanine or tryptophan at its end. The chain carries TRBV11-2 and TRBJ2-1, with 10 bases lining up with TRBD2. This CDR3 region has 17 residues. Germline V lookup: CDR1 SGHAT, CDR2 FQNNGV. The junction had 18 bases not matched to a gene; V was cut back by 5 bases and J by 11 bases. For the CDR3, the DNA is TGTGCCAGCAGCCCAGGGGGCGGGACTAGCGAGAGGAGGAAGCAGTTCCTC. Protein product: CASSPGGGTSERRKQFL.